This T cell receptor (beta chain) was identified in a study of CD8 T cells in Susac syndrome. There are a few counts of this clonotype. Reverse transcription used about 0.45 to 1 ug RNA and random hexamers. The method of amplification for TCR beta CDR3 was immunoSEQ multiplex PCR, covering 54 Vbeta and 13 Jbeta. Using its own MiXCR run on the immunoSEQ multiplex PCR reads, TCRdb lists one record per CDR3 protein. The top ten hold about 0.094% of the sample, which has 150,000 or so distinct CDR3 sequences, approximately 94% seen once. CDR3 length: 11 amino acids. Deletions cut 4 bases from V and 5 bases from J, with 5 bases between. Germline loops: CDR1 MNHEY, CDR2 SVGEGT.

The TCR was taken from a human donor with multiple sclerosis. Sequencing input: CD4+ T cells from PBMCs. The rearrangement uses TRBV6-2 or TRBV6-3 and TRBJ1-2; D ambiguous. The DNA for the CDR3 is TGTGCCAGCAGTTTCCAATATGGCTACACCTTC. The encoded protein is CASSFQYGYTF.